Below, 29 T cell receptor beta chains from the same sample are listed, as sequenced in a study of identical twins. Via MiXCR, TCRdb re-called the 5' RACE reads, giving one row per CDR3 protein. The sample yields approximately 1.8 million distinct CDR3 sequences, less than 40% seen once. The sample comprised cord blood. The receptors here all came from a newborn girl in good health.

The genes are TRBV25-1 and TRBJ1-5; 12 nucleotides line up with TRBD1. Germline loops: CDR1 MGHDK, CDR2 SYGVNS. The CDR3 contains 19 residues. V gave up 10 bases and J gave up 0 bases; unmatched junction bases: 16. The CDR3: CANSEHQGQGAHSNQPQHF. The CDR3 coding sequence is TGTGCCAACAGCGAACACCAGGGACAGGGGGCCCATAGCAATCAGCCCCAGCATTTT.

This chain links TRBV12-3 or TRBV12-4 with TRBJ2-3; 8 positions match TRBD2. This CDR3 contains 16 residues. Losses at the gene ends were 6 bases for V and 4 bases for J; bases not matched to a gene: 12. The CDR3 here is CASSQRLAQMPDTQYF. CDR3 coding DNA: TGTGCCAGCAGCCAAAGACTAGCGCAAATGCCAGATACGCAGTATTTT.

Only a few counts were recorded for this clonotype. The chain employs TRBV6-5 and TRBJ1-2; no clear D gene. The CDR3 length is 14 residues. From germline, CDR1 is MNHEY and CDR2 SVGAGI. Trimming removed 2 bases from V and 4 bases from J, with 11 bases in between. DNA of the CDR3: TGTGCCAGCAGTTACAGTGGGGAGAGCTATGGCTACACCTTC. Amino acids: CASSYSGESYGYTF.

V usage is TRBV29-1 and J usage is TRBJ2-5; D unclear. The DNA matches TRBJ2-7 better at its end, which makes the J call doubtful. Germline V lookup: CDR1 SQVTM, CDR2 ANQGSEA. The CDR3 sequence is 11 residues long. In nucleotides, the CDR3 is TGCAGCGTTCGTAAAGGCTACGAGCAGTACTTC. Translation gives CSVRKGYEQYF.

The gene calls are TRBV6-1 and TRBJ2-6; no definite D call. The germline V gene encodes CDR1 MNHNS and CDR2 SASEGT. The CDR3 totals 15 residues. V shed 4 bases and J shed 2 bases, with 9 bases lying between them. The CDR3 nucleotides are TGTGCCAGCAGTGCCGGCTTTACTGGGGCCAACGTCCTGACTTTC. Translated: CASSAGFTGANVLTF.

This chain connects TRBV25-1 to TRBJ2-7; D perhaps matches TRBD2 (6 bases). This CDR3 is 14 amino acids long. Trimming cost V 3 bases and J 3 bases, with 12 bases left between them. Germline V gene lookup returns CDR1 MGHDK and CDR2 SYGVNS. The CDR3 sequence: CASSDAGRNYEQYF. Here the CDR3 DNA reads TGTGCCAGCAGTGACGCGGGACGGAACTACGAGCAGTACTTC.

This clonotype came up a few times. The chain has TRBV6-5 and TRBJ2-4, with TRBD2 identical over 9 bases. The closer fit of TRBJ2-7 to the DNA end suggests the J call may be wrong. Germline V lookup: CDR1 MNHEY, CDR2 SVGAGI. The CDR3 consists of 13 residues. DNA for the CDR3: TGTGCCAGCAGAACGGGACTAGCCGACGAGCAGTACTTC. Translating gives CASRTGLADEQYF.

The chain joins TRBV28 to TRBJ1-2; D unclear. V lost 8 bases, J lost 2 bases, and 12 bases lay in between. CDR3 length equals 13 residues. Germline CDR1 is MDHEN and CDR2 is SYDVKM. The CDR3 here is CASLSVGNYGYTF. The CDR3 bases are TGTGCCAGCCTCTCGGTAGGGAACTATGGCTACACCTTC.

The chain carries TRBV28 and TRBJ1-4; TRBD1 matches at 9 bases. The CDR3 is 16 amino acids. Germline assignment: CDR1 MDHEN and CDR2 SYDVKM. J lost 7 bases, V lost 6 bases, and 12 bases had no gene match. The CDR3 coding sequence is TGTGCCAGCAGCATAATGACAGGGGGGTGGAGTGAAAAACTGTTTTTT. Its translation is CASSIMTGGWSEKLFF.

This clonotype appeared a few times. This chain connects TRBV20-1 to TRBJ2-5; 9 nucleotides match TRBD2. Germline CDR1 reads DFQATT; CDR2 reads SNEGSKA (reference sequence). Unmatched junction bases numbered 11, after V lost 0 bases and J lost 6 bases. CDR3 length: 16 residues. The CDR3 coding sequence is TGCAGTGCTAGAGATCCATTCGCGGGAGGGCCTAAGACCCAGTACTTC. It is translated as CSARDPFAGGPKTQYF.

This clonotype was counted between two and nine times. The V gene is TRBV20-1, the J gene TRBJ2-1, with no clear D. The CDR3 runs 14 residues. V gave up 1 base and J gave up 3 bases, with 10 bases separating them. Germline lookup yields CDR1 DFQATT and CDR2 SNEGSKA (reference sequence). CDR3 in amino acids: CSARGQAHYNEQFF. CDR3 nucleotide sequence: TGCAGTGCTAGAGGGCAGGCACACTACAATGAGCAGTTCTTC.

The V gene is TRBV27, the J gene TRBJ2-7; maybe TRBD2 (5 bases). Deletions cut 0 bases from V and 0 bases from J, with 9 bases between. The CDR3 covers 15 residues. Looked up from germline, CDR1 is MNHEY and CDR2 is SMNVEV (reference sequence). CDR3 in amino acids: CASSLSRANSYEQYF. The CDR3 DNA is TGTGCCAGCAGTTTATCGAGGGCAAACTCCTACGAGCAGTACTTC.

The CDR3 sequence: CASSEQGPGELFF. CDR3 nucleotide sequence: TGTGCCAGCAGTGAACAGGGTCCCGGGGAGCTGTTTTTT. The gene calls are TRBV6-1 and TRBJ2-2, with D tentatively TRBD1 (5 bases). V lost 2 bases to trimming and J lost 6 bases, with 7 bases between them. The germline CDR1 and CDR2 sequences are MNHNS and SASEGT. This CDR3 contains 13 residues.

This chain joins TRBV5-5 and TRBJ2-1, with 11 bases fitting TRBD2. The CDR3 covers 15 residues. Germline V CDR1 and CDR2: SGHKS, YYEKEE (reference sequence). J was trimmed by 10 bases and V by 2 bases; bases with no gene match: 8. The CDR3 protein is CASSFLPSGRMEQFF. CDR3 nucleotide sequence: TGTGCCAGCAGCTTTTTACCTAGCGGGAGGATGGAGCAGTTCTTC.

The rearrangement joins TRBV28 to TRBJ1-5, with D tentatively TRBD1 (5 bases). The ends were cut back, 2 bases at V and 6 bases at J, with 14 bases in the middle. Germline CDR1 is MDHEN and CDR2 is SYDVKM. The CDR3 runs to 15 residues. CDR3 in amino acids: CASSLRRAGSQPQHF. CDR3 DNA sequence: TGTGCCAGCAGTTTACGCAGGGCGGGGAGTCAGCCCCAGCATTTT.

This sequence joins TRBV11-2 and TRBJ2-3, with 7 bases fitting TRBD1. Per germline, CDR1 SGHAT and CDR2 FQNNGV. The CDR3 is 15 residues long. The V segment lost 3 bases and the J segment 2 bases; nucleotides outside the gene matches: 5. CDR3 nucleotide sequence: TGTGCCAGCAGCTTTGGTGGGACAGACACAGATACGCAGTATTTT. It specifies CASSFGGTDTDTQYF.

This clonotype was seen a few times. The chain combines TRBV3-1 with TRBJ1-1; 10 bases agree with TRBD1. This CDR3 region has 15 residues. The junction had 2 bases not matched to a gene; V was cut back by 3 bases and J by 1 base. CDR1 is LGHDT, CDR2 YNNKEL, per germline (reference sequence). CDR3 protein: CASSHWTGGNTEAFF. In DNA form, the CDR3 reads TGTGCCAGCAGCCACTGGACAGGGGGGAACACTGAAGCTTTCTTT.

This clonotype was seen at least ten times. The chain links TRBV4-2 to TRBJ2-1, with 8 nucleotides matching TRBD2. CDR1 is LGHNA, CDR2 YNFKEQ, per germline. The CDR3 length is 14 residues. J lost 9 bases, V lost 0 bases, and 4 bases had no gene match. CDR3 DNA sequence: TGTGCCAGCAGCCAAGAACAGCGGGAGAGTGAGCAGTTCTTC. Its protein product is CASSQEQRESEQFF.

This sequence joins TRBV20-1 and TRBJ1-6; the match to TRBD1 covers 8 bases. The junction had 8 bases not matched to a gene; V was cut back by 0 bases and J by 7 bases. Germline V gene data show CDR1 as DFQATT and CDR2 as SNEGSKA (reference sequence). The CDR3 is 16 amino acids. As DNA, the CDR3 is TGCAGTGCTAGAGACACCGGGGACAGGTGGAATTCACCCCTCCACTTT. It specifies CSARDTGDRWNSPLHF.

The chain carries TRBV5-1 and TRBJ2-7; tentatively, D is TRBD1 (5 bases). This CDR3 region has 14 residues. The ends were cut back, 3 bases at V and 2 bases at J, with 12 bases in the middle. Germline CDR1 reads SGHRS; CDR2 reads YFSETQ. CDR3 DNA: TGCGCCAGCAGCTGGGATGTGGGGCCCTACGAGCAGTACTTC. Its protein product is CASSWDVGPYEQYF.

The rearrangement uses TRBV29-1 and TRBJ2-6; D is undetermined. Trimming removed 4 bases at V and 4 bases at J, with 14 bases between. The CDR3 extends over 15 amino acids. CDR1 and CDR2 from the germline V gene are SQVTM and ANQGSEA. The CDR3 DNA is TGCAGCGTTGGTTTTTCACCGTCGGGGGCCAACGTCCTGACTTTC. It encodes CSVGFSPSGANVLTF.

The CDR3 sequence is CASSQGQITEAFF. The CDR3, as DNA: TGCGCCAGCAGCCAGGGACAGATCACTGAAGCTTTCTTT. The V gene is TRBV4-1, the J gene TRBJ1-1, with 7 nucleotides matching TRBD1. This CDR3 has 13 residues. Trimming removed 3 bases from V and 4 bases from J; junction bases left unmatched: 2. Germline CDR1 MGHRA, CDR2 YSYEKL.

J is TRBJ2-4 and V is TRBV20-1, with D unresolved. Germline V gene lookup returns CDR1 DFQATT and CDR2 SNEGSKA (reference sequence). The CDR3 has 13 amino acids. The V and J ends lost 6 bases and 7 bases respectively, with 16 bases between them. The CDR3 bases are TGCAGTGCCATGGGCGGTTTTTTGAACATTCAGTACTTC. Residues: CSAMGGFLNIQYF.

This clonotype has a handful of counts. The V gene is TRBV5-1, the J gene TRBJ1-2, with D perhaps matching TRBD1 (5 bases). This CDR3 has 13 amino acids. Germline CDR1 SGHRS, CDR2 YFSETQ. V lost 1 base to trimming and J lost 7 bases, with 11 bases between them. The CDR3 nucleotides are TGCGCCAGCAGCTTGTCGGGGGGGTTTGGCTACACCTTC. Encoded protein: CASSLSGGFGYTF.

A few counts support this clonotype. The chain combines TRBV2 with TRBJ2-7; the match to TRBD1 covers 10 bases. The junction had 4 bases not matched to a gene; V was cut back by 8 bases and J by 3 bases. Germline values: CDR1 SNHLY, CDR2 FYNNEI. The CDR3 is 13 amino acids. The CDR3 DNA reads TGTGCCAGCTTACGGGACAGGGGCTACGAGCAGTACTTC. Its protein is CASLRDRGYEQYF.

The chain links TRBV6-1 to TRBJ2-2; D unresolved. In germline, CDR1 is MNHNS, CDR2 SASEGT. V lost 5 bases, J lost 4 bases, and 8 bases lay in between. CDR3 size: 13 residues. In DNA form, the CDR3 reads TGTGCCAGCAGTTGGGTATCCACCGGGGAGCTGTTTTTT. As protein: CASSWVSTGELFF.

This rearrangement joins TRBV21-1 to TRBJ2-7; TRBD1 was called by the table and not checked on the DNA. TRBV21-1 is a known pseudogene. The CDR3 length is 16 residues. The CDR3 sequence is CASSKDTGTRTYEQYF. CDR3 DNA sequence: TGTGCCAGCAGCAAAGATACAGGGACCCGAACCTACGAGCAGTACTTC.

This clonotype was found a few times. The J gene is TRBJ1-1, the V gene TRBV18, with unresolved D. CDR1 is KGHSH and CDR2 is LQKENI in the germline V gene. Trimming left V 1 base short and J 1 base short, with 7 bases between. This CDR3 region has 14 residues. The CDR3 sequence is CASSPLVRNTEAFF. CDR3 nucleotide sequence: TGTGCCAGCTCACCACTCGTCAGGAACACTGAAGCTTTCTTT.

This clonotype is a singleton in its sample. The chain employs TRBV30 and TRBJ1-2; D call uncertain. This CDR3 contains 13 residues. Trimming stripped 1 base from V and 0 bases from J, with 6 bases between. CDR1 GTSNPN and CDR2 SVGIG come from the germline V gene (reference sequence). The CDR3 loop reads CAWSAGTNYGYTF. The CDR3 region has the DNA TGTGCCTGGAGTGCGGGGACTAACTATGGCTACACCTTC.